A single sample gave rise to the 23 T cell receptor beta chains below, sequenced in a study of blood T cell repertoires in COVID-19. Generated by immunoSEQ multiplex PCR, the TCRdb table keeps only in-frame clones and is missing some. The sample has more than 65,000 clones, 85% seen once; the top ten hold roughly 5.5%. Specimen: peripheral blood. These receptors came from a man older than 75 with acute or convalescent COVID-19.

The rearrangement links TRBV3-1 (or the pseudogene TRBV3-2) to TRBJ2-1, with 12 bases identical to TRBD2. V shed 4 bases and J 9 bases; nucleotides not matched to a gene: 10. CDR3 length equals 16 residues. Germline CDR1 reads LGHDT; CDR2 reads YNNKEL (reference sequence). The DNA for the CDR3 is TGTGCCAGCAGCCCTTCCCTAGCGGGGGGGCAAGGTGAGCAGTTCTTC. It translates to CASSPSLAGGQGEQFF.

The rearrangement links TRBV6-1 to TRBJ1-6; D might be TRBD1 (5 bases). The CDR3 extends over 18 amino acids. V lost 2 bases to trimming and J lost 6 bases, with 20 bases between them. Germline values: CDR1 MNHNS, CDR2 SASEGT. The CDR3 coding sequence is TGTGCCAGCAGTGAACACGATTGGCAGGGTCTATCTAATTCACCCCTCCACTTT. This translates into CASSEHDWQGLSNSPLHF.

The rearrangement joins TRBV10-3 to TRBJ1-1; D perhaps matches TRBD1 (5 bases). This CDR3 contains 13 residues. Germline V gives CDR1 ENHRY, CDR2 SYGVKD. V was trimmed by 11 bases and J by 0 bases, leaving 13 bases between them. Here the CDR3 reads CAAEDMLNTEAFF. The CDR3 DNA sequence: TGTGCCGCTGAGGACATGCTGAACACTGAAGCTTTCTTT.

The gene calls are TRBV9 and TRBJ2-3; 7 bases match TRBD1. The ends lost 1 base at V and 3 bases at J; junction bases unmatched: 5. The germline gives CDR1 SGDLS, CDR2 YYNGEE. The CDR3 contains 15 residues. DNA for the CDR3: TGTGCCAGCAGCGTACCCCAGGGGGTTACAGATACGCAGTATTTT. Its translation is CASSVPQGVTDTQYF.

The J gene is TRBJ2-1, the V gene TRBV9; 14 nucleotides match TRBD2. J lost 7 bases, V lost 3 bases, and 6 bases had no gene match. The V gene's germline CDR1 is SGDLS and CDR2 YYNGEE. The length of the CDR3 is 16 residues. The CDR3: CASSDGLAGGQNEQFF. DNA for the CDR3: TGTGCCAGCAGCGACGGACTAGCGGGAGGTCAGAATGAGCAGTTCTTC. Using reference TRBV9 and TRBJ2-1 for the parts outside the CDR3, the full variable domain is DSGVTQTPKHLITATGQRVTLRCSPRSGDLSVYWYQQSLDQGLQFLIQYYNGEERAKGNILERFSAQQFPDLHSELNLSSLELGDSALYFCASSDGLAGGQNEQFFGPGTRLTVL.

This clone was seen just once. The rearrangement uses TRBV5-1 and TRBJ1-4; D not resolved. The CDR3 length is 16 residues. Trimming stripped 4 bases from V and 7 bases from J, with 20 bases between. Germline V CDR1 and CDR2: SGHRS, YFSETQ. The CDR3 nucleotides read TGCGCCAGCAGCGTAGGTGGATGGGTGGCAGGTGAAAAACTGTTTTTT. This encodes CASSVGGWVAGEKLFF.

The chain combines TRBV7-2 with TRBJ2-5; 8 bases align to TRBD2. The germline CDR1 and CDR2 sequences are SGHTA and FQGNSA. Unmatched junction bases numbered 9, after V lost 5 bases and J lost 4 bases. The CDR3 extends over 15 amino acids. The CDR3 protein is CASSPPGGGRETQYF. CDR3 sequence (DNA): TGTGCCAGCAGCCCCCCGGGAGGGGGGCGAGAGACCCAGTACTTC.

The chain links TRBV9 to TRBJ2-7; 7 nucleotides align to TRBD1. Trimming took 0 bases from V and 5 from J; bases not matched to a gene: 8. The CDR3 has 15 residues. Germline CDR1 reads SGDLS; CDR2 reads YYNGEE. CDR3 residues: CASSVVEGGRDEQYF. The CDR3 nucleotides read TGTGCCAGCAGCGTAGTAGAAGGGGGCAGAGACGAGCAGTACTTC. The full variable domain, its missing parts supplied by reference TRBV9 and TRBJ2-7, is DSGVTQTPKHLITATGQRVTLRCSPRSGDLSVYWYQQSLDQGLQFLIQYYNGEERAKGNILERFSAQQFPDLHSELNLSSLELGDSALYFCASSVVEGGRDEQYFGPGTRLTVT.

The chain recombines TRBV7-2 with TRBJ1-4, with D uncertain. CDR3 length: 13 residues. V lost 1 base to trimming and J lost 7 bases, with 7 bases between them. Germline CDR1 SGHTA, CDR2 FQGNSA. The CDR3 here is CASSLVGREKLFF. In DNA form, the CDR3 reads TGTGCCAGCAGCTTAGTCGGTCGTGAAAAACTGTTTTTT. The full variable domain, with the rest looked up from reference TRBV7-2 and TRBJ1-4, is GAGVSQSPSNKVTEKGKDVELRCDPISGHTALYWYRQSLGQGLEFLIYFQGNSAPDKSGLPSDRFSAERTGGSVSTLTIQRTQQEDSAVYLCASSLVGREKLFFGSGTQLSVL.

The chain joins TRBV5-1 to TRBJ1-2; D ambiguous. V dropped 5 bases and J dropped 4 bases, with 18 bases sitting between them. Per the germline V gene, CDR1 is SGHRS and CDR2 is YFSETQ. CDR3 size: 15 residues. The CDR3 protein is CASRPPGVQGYGYTF. CDR3 in DNA: TGCGCCAGCAGGCCCCCGGGAGTCCAAGGCTATGGCTACACCTTC.

CDR3 region: CASSPLGGYEQYF. CDR3 coding DNA: TGTGCCAGCAGTCCTTTAGGGGGCTACGAGCAGTACTTC. This chain uses TRBV27 with TRBJ2-7, with a possible D match to TRBD1 (6 bases). Germline V gene lookup returns CDR1 MNHEY and CDR2 SMNVEV (reference sequence). The CDR3 totals 13 residues. The ends were cut back, 5 bases at V and 3 bases at J, with 11 bases in the middle.

This rearrangement joins TRBV18 to TRBJ1-5; D perhaps matches TRBD1 (5 bases). The CDR3 spans 13 residues. Germline V CDR1 and CDR2: KGHSH, LQKENI. Trimming shortened V by 6 bases and J by 4 bases, and 10 bases separated the two germline ends. Here the CDR3 reads CASSPAGNQPQHF. Here the CDR3 DNA reads TGTGCCAGCTCGCCGGCAGGGAATCAGCCCCAGCATTTT.

This rearrangement joins TRBV28 to TRBJ2-7; a possible D gene is TRBD2 (6 bases). Germline values: CDR1 MDHEN, CDR2 SYDVKM. The CDR3 length is 13 residues. The V end was cut by 5 bases, the J end by 3 bases, with 11 bases between. CDR3 coding DNA: TGTGCCAGCAGTATAGCGGATTTCTACGAGCAGTACTTC. Its protein product is CASSIADFYEQYF.

The chain is built from TRBV18 and TRBJ1-1, with 8 bases identical to TRBD1. Germline V gene data show CDR1 as KGHSH and CDR2 as LQKENI. V gave up 4 bases and J gave up 3 bases; unmatched junction bases: 7. The CDR3 consists of 15 residues. The CDR3 reads CASSLTVDRDTEAFF. The CDR3 nucleotides read TGTGCCAGCTCACTGACGGTGGACAGGGACACTGAAGCTTTCTTT.

This clone was seen a handful of times. The rearrangement joins TRBV4-3 to TRBJ1-2; TRBD1 might be the D (5 bases). Germline-derived CDR1 and CDR2 are LGHNA and YSLEER. The CDR3 runs 17 residues. The V end was cut by 1 base, the J end by 0 bases, with 15 bases between. The CDR3 sequence: CASSQGVGTGPNYGYTF. CDR3 coding DNA: TGCGCCAGCAGCCAAGGAGTTGGCACAGGACCTAACTATGGCTACACCTTC.

This clone showed up just a few times. The chain employs TRBV5-6 and TRBJ1-6; 10 bases fit TRBD1. The germline CDR1 and CDR2 sequences are SGHDT and YYEEEE. The CDR3 has 16 amino acids. J lost 10 bases, V lost 1 base, and 8 bases had no gene match. This chain's CDR3 is CASSLRDRGPGSPLHF. The CDR3 region has the DNA TGTGCCAGCAGCTTGCGTGACAGGGGGCCAGGGTCACCCCTCCACTTT.

The J gene is TRBJ1-2, the V gene TRBV6-9; TRBD1 matches at 8 bases. After removal of 8 bases from V and 3 bases from J, the junction contained 5 bases not matched to a gene. CDR1 and CDR2 from the germline V gene are MNHGY and SVAAGI. The CDR3 sequence is 13 residues long. The CDR3 coding sequence is TGTGCCAGCTGCCAGGACAGGGACTATGGCTACACCTTC. The encoded protein is CASCQDRDYGYTF.

The chain carries TRBV19 and TRBJ2-1, with TRBD1 matching over 8 bases. CDR1 is LNHDA, CDR2 SQIVND, per germline (reference sequence). Trimming took 7 bases from V and 7 from J; bases not matched to a gene: 15. The CDR3 runs 16 residues. The CDR3 DNA is TGTGCCAGTACCACCATTGCGAGACAGGGGAGGAATGAGCAGTTCTTC. Residues: CASTTIARQGRNEQFF.

The chain couples TRBV18 to TRBJ2-7; 7 bases line up with TRBD1. Germline V gene lookup returns CDR1 KGHSH and CDR2 LQKENI. V shed 6 bases and J 5 bases; nucleotides not matched to a gene: 4. This CDR3 has 12 amino acids. CDR3 sequence reads: CASSDDRDEQYF. The CDR3 DNA follows: TGTGCCAGCTCGGACGACAGGGACGAGCAGTACTTC.

V and J are TRBV18 and TRBJ2-5; 7 bases match TRBD1. The CDR3 consists of 17 residues. CDR1 and CDR2 from the germline V gene are KGHSH and LQKENI. Trimming at V came to 0 bases and at J to 2 bases, leaving 9 bases not matched to a gene. Here the CDR3 reads CASSPPSMGRGQETQYF. CDR3 DNA: TGTGCCAGCTCACCACCCTCGATGGGCAGGGGGCAAGAGACCCAGTACTTC.

V is TRBV11-2 and J is TRBJ1-6; D is unclear. Trimming cost V 5 bases and J 6 bases, with 5 bases left between them. Germline values: CDR1 SGHAT, CDR2 FQNNGV. CDR3 length equals 12 residues. This CDR3 is CASSPINSPLHF. CDR3 DNA sequence: TGTGCCAGCAGCCCCATTAATTCACCCCTCCACTTT. Using reference TRBV11-2 and TRBJ1-6 for the parts outside the CDR3, the full variable domain is EAGVAQSPRYKIIEKRQSVAFWCNPISGHATLYWYQQILGQGPKLLIQFQNNGVVDDSQLPKDRFSAERLKGVDSTLKIQPAKLEDSAVYLCASSPINSPLHFGNGTRLTVT.

This rearrangement joins TRBV27 to TRBJ2-6, with a weak D call TRBD1 (6 bases). The germline V and J ends were trimmed by 1 base and 2 bases, with 12 bases remaining between them. Germline CDR1 MNHEY, CDR2 SMNVEV (reference sequence). The CDR3 consists of 17 residues. The CDR3 protein is CASSLLGGLTGANVLTF. CDR3 in DNA: TGTGCCAGCAGTTTATTAGGGGGATTGACTGGGGCCAACGTCCTGACTTTC.

This chain uses TRBV29-1 with TRBJ2-1, with 7 bases fitting TRBD2. This CDR3 comprises 14 residues. The germline V gene encodes CDR1 SQVTM and CDR2 ANQGSEA. V lost 3 bases and J lost 13; bases outside the gene matches: 15. The CDR3 is CSVDPGGRAYRQFF. CDR3 bases: TGCAGCGTTGACCCAGGAGGGAGGGCTTATCGACAGTTCTTC.